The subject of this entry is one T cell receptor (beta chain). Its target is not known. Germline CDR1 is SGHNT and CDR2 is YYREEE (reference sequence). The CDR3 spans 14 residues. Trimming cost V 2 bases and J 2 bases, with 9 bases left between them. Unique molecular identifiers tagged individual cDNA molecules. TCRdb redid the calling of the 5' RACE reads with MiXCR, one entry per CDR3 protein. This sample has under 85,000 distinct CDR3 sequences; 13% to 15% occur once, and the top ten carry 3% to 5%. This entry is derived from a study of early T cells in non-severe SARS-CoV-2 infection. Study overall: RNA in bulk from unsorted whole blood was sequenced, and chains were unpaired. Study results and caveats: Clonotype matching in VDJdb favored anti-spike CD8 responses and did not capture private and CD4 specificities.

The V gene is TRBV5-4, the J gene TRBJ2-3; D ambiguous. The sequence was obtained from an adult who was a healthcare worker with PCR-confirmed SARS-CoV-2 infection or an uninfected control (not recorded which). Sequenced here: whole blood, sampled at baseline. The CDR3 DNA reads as TGTGCCAGCAGCTTAAGCGTTGACACAGATACGCAGTATTTT. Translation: CASSLSVDTDTQYF. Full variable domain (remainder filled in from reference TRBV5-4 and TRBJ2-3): ETGVTQSPTHLIKTRGQQVTLRCSSQSGHNTVSWYQQALGQGPQFIFQYYREEENGRGNFPPRFSGLQFPNYSSELNVNALELDDSALYLCASSLSVDTDTQYFGPGTRLTVL.